A selection of T cell receptor beta chains follows, all from one sample in a study of blood T cell repertoires in COVID-19. The method was immunoSEQ multiplex PCR; TCRdb's version includes in-frame clones alone and lacks a portion of them. This repertoire shows about 180,000 clones, roughly 85% found once; its top ten account for around 8.6%. The sequenced sample was peripheral blood. The receptors were gathered from a middle-aged man with active or convalescent COVID-19. CDR3s leave out the opening cysteine and the closing phenylalanine or tryptophan.

v_call: TRBV5-1
cdr3_length: 14
cdr3_aa: ASRGTEAGYNSPLH

v_call: TRBV29-1
cdr3_length: 11
cdr3_aa: SGQEDSNQPQH

v_call: TRBV5-1
cdr3_length: 16
cdr3_aa: ASSLVPLAGGHTDTQY

v_call: TRBV19
cdr3_length: 12
cdr3_aa: ASSIGGRDTEAF

v_call: TRBV6-6
cdr3_length: 12
cdr3_aa: ASSLQGTSVEQY

v_call: TRBV6-1
cdr3_length: 11
cdr3_aa: ASSEWRNQPQH

v_call: TRBV11-3
cdr3_length: 11
cdr3_aa: ASSLGEGTEAF

v_call: TRBV2
cdr3_length: 11
cdr3_aa: ASHWGGKQPQH

v_call: TRBV15
cdr3_length: 14
cdr3_aa: ATSAAGTSAAYEQY

v_call: TRBV13
cdr3_length: 10
cdr3_aa: ASSSRGEGYT

v_call: TRBV6-5
cdr3_length: 10
cdr3_aa: ASRQLSGELF

v_call: TRBV12-5
cdr3_length: 13
cdr3_aa: ASGWGDRVPDTQY

v_call: TRBV9
cdr3_length: 14
cdr3_aa: ASSAGGAGGRETQY

v_call: TRBV6-1
cdr3_length: 14
cdr3_aa: ASSEGASGISNEQF

v_call: TRBV24-1
cdr3_length: 16
cdr3_aa: ATRKGQGLLDSNQPQH

v_call: TRBV2
cdr3_length: 13
cdr3_aa: ASSPRTSGLYEQY

v_call: TRBV18
cdr3_length: 17
cdr3_aa: ASRTLPLAGGPRYNEQF

v_call: TRBV7-9
cdr3_length: 13
cdr3_aa: ASSPDRVGDEKLF

v_call: TRBV27
cdr3_length: 11
cdr3_aa: ASSMGQVTEAF

v_call: TRBV7-2
cdr3_length: 16
cdr3_aa: ASSPTGTSGQSYNEQF

v_call: TRBV27
cdr3_length: 13
cdr3_aa: ASSLSWAEEYGYT

v_call: TRBV30
cdr3_length: 14
cdr3_aa: AWSVPPPGMPDTQY

v_call: TRBV6-5
cdr3_length: 13
cdr3_aa: ASSYISRGNTEAF

v_call: TRBV7-2
cdr3_length: 14
cdr3_aa: ASSLVSGGVGETQY

v_call: TRBV2
cdr3_length: 12
cdr3_aa: ASSSDRAQGPQH

v_call: TRBV7-2
cdr3_length: 13
cdr3_aa: ASSLTGGSYNEQF

v_call: TRBV6-6
cdr3_length: 10
cdr3_aa: ASSPTGDEQY

v_call: TRBV19
cdr3_length: 13
cdr3_aa: ASSIIRGQGEKLF

v_call: TRBV27
cdr3_length: 14
cdr3_aa: ASNSAAWGGIHEQF

v_call: TRBV15
cdr3_length: 12
cdr3_aa: ATSRRGGTDTQY

v_call: TRBV5-5
cdr3_length: 15
cdr3_aa: ASSLAAFDSRFEKLF